At least ten counts were recorded for the clone carrying this TCR beta chain. The antigen is undetermined. One end of the junction varies from germline; a read error may be responsible. The cDNA was produced through 5'RACE with 10-nucleotide random UMIs. TCRdb reanalysed the 5' RACE reads using MiXCR and keeps one entry per CDR3 protein. The sample includes about 89,000 distinct CDR3 sequences, about 2.5% seen only once; the top ten take more than 0.95%. The CDR3 is made up of 14 amino acids. CDR1 is DFQATT and CDR2 is SNEGSKA in the germline V gene (reference sequence). The data belong to a study of neurological immune-mediated disorders. In the study overall: The study included some 35 multiple sclerosis patients, around 31 relapsing-remitting and 3 secondary progressive. Notes on the study in general: No CDR3 amino acid sequences were shared by expanded clones across subjects, suggesting private repertoires in all groups.

The chain couples TRBV20-1 to TRBJ1-3; 7 nucleotides line up with TRBD1. This receptor was obtained from a woman in her thirties with multiple sclerosis. Specimen: PBMCs. This CDR3 reads CSARAGGIGNTIYF. As DNA, the CDR3 is TGCAGTGCCAGAGCAGGGGGGATAGGGAACACCATATATTTT.